This T cell receptor (beta chain) came from a study of cytomegalovirus exposure and HLA in healthy donors. Study-level information: Genotyping of 400 or so donors showed that 65% to 90% belonged to the Caucasian-associated ancestry cluster.

Turning to this clone: Its target is not known.

V shed 0 bases, J shed 5 bases, and the junction held 5 bases outside the gene matches. Per the germline V gene, CDR1 is MNHEY and CDR2 is SVGAGI. This CDR3 comprises 15 residues. Vbeta (60) and Jbeta (13) primers were used in the PCR. The repertoire was sequenced with immunoSEQ multiplex PCR; TCRdb's copy has only in-frame clones and lacks some. Found here are about 120,000 clones, around three quarters of them singletons; the top ten hold roughly 3.5%. The study, taken as a whole, reports: Among immune exposure information, only CMV serostatus was available. DRB1 showed the most TCR associations and HLA-C the fewest in a later analysis, as rates varied by HLA locus.

This chain uses TRBV6-5 with TRBJ2-5; 8 bases align to TRBD2. The sample comprised PBMCs. This receptor was obtained from a human donor in good health. CDR3: CASSYSAGVGETQYF. CDR3 DNA sequence: TGTGCCAGCAGTTACTCAGCGGGAGTTGGTGAGACCCAGTACTTC.